The next 14 T cell receptor beta chains were all read from a single sample in a study of blood T cells in healthy people across ages. A second about 6 to 12 cycle PCR used barcoded and J-beta primers. TCRdb fed the 5' RACE reads into MiXCR, producing one record per CDR3 protein. The profile covers about 640,000 distinct CDR3 sequences, with about 30% appearing a single time and approximately 15% taken by the ten largest. Sample: blood. The source of these receptors is a woman older than 75 in good health.

This clonotype was recorded once. The chain is built from TRBV5-6 and TRBJ1-2; no clear D. V dropped 0 bases and J dropped 11 bases, with 11 bases sitting between them. The length of the CDR3 is 12 residues. Germline assignment: CDR1 SGHDT and CDR2 YYEEEE. In nucleotides, the CDR3 is TGTGCCAGCAGCTTGGCTTCGGGTGGTTACACCTTC. Translation: CASSLASGGYTF.

This rearrangement joins TRBV6-2 or TRBV6-3 to TRBJ2-1; 9 positions agree with TRBD1. Germline trimming cut 6 bases from V and 6 bases from J; bases unmatched to any gene: 9. The CDR3 totals 15 residues. In germline, CDR1 is MNHEY, CDR2 SVGEGT. The CDR3 nucleotides are TGTGCCAGCAGGTGGGAGGGACAGGGAGTCAATGAGCAGTTCTTC. It specifies CASRWEGQGVNEQFF.

The V gene is TRBV29-1, the J gene TRBJ2-6; D is possibly TRBD1 (6 bases). The germline CDR1 and CDR2 sequences are SQVTM and ANQGSEA. V lost 4 bases, J lost 5 bases, and 6 bases lay in between. The CDR3 is 12 amino acids. Here the CDR3 reads CSVGDRANVLTF. CDR3 DNA sequence: TGCAGCGTTGGGGACAGGGCCAACGTCCTGACTTTC.

The chain couples TRBV20-1 to TRBJ2-2; the match to TRBD2 covers 7 bases. After removal of 2 bases from V and 2 bases from J, the junction contained 2 bases not matched to a gene. Germline CDR1 is DFQATT and CDR2 is SNEGSKA (reference sequence). This CDR3 contains 14 residues. The CDR3, as DNA: TGCAGTGCTAGAATAGCGGGTAACACCGGGGAGCTGTTTTTT. Its protein is CSARIAGNTGELFF.

This clonotype was recorded many times. This chain links TRBV20-1 with TRBJ2-5; 8 bases map to TRBD2. This CDR3 comprises 14 residues. The V gene's germline CDR1 is DFQATT and CDR2 SNEGSKA (reference sequence). J lost 4 bases, V lost 6 bases, and 10 bases had no gene match. CDR3 in amino acids: CSALSGTRVETQYF. In nucleotides, the CDR3 is TGCAGTGCCCTTTCCGGGACTAGAGTAGAGACCCAGTACTTC.

This sequence joins TRBV20-1 and TRBJ2-7, with 12 bases that match TRBD2. The trim removed 5 bases at V and 6 bases at J, leaving 8 bases unmatched. Germline assignment: CDR1 DFQATT and CDR2 SNEGSKA (reference sequence). The CDR3 contains 14 residues. The CDR3 DNA is TGCAGTGCTGACCAGACTAGCGGGGGAGGCGAGCAGTACTTC. It translates to CSADQTSGGGEQYF.

This clonotype was seen repeatedly, ten times or more. The V and J genes are TRBV12-3 or TRBV12-4 and TRBJ2-1, with 13 bases that match TRBD2. CDR3 length: 16 amino acids. The J segment lost 9 bases and the V segment lost 6 bases, leaving 11 bases of the junction unmatched. CDR3 bases: TGTGCCAGCAGCCCCCGCGGGACTAGCGGGATCGGTGAGCAGTTCTTC. Amino acids: CASSPRGTSGIGEQFF.

The table lists this clonotype with a few counts. The chain joins TRBV27 to TRBJ1-1; TRBD1 might be the D (6 bases). From germline, CDR1 is MNHEY and CDR2 SMNVEV (reference sequence). Trimming pared 5 bases from V and 1 base from J, leaving 17 bases between. The CDR3 has 16 residues. This chain's CDR3 is CASSLLGGGRNTEAFF. The CDR3 DNA is TGTGCCAGCAGTCTCTTAGGAGGGGGGCGGAACACTGAAGCTTTCTTT.

The chain employs TRBV6-6 and TRBJ1-4; D unresolved. Germline CDR1 is MNHNY and CDR2 is SVGAGI (reference sequence). This CDR3 is built from 13 residues. Trimming left V 6 bases short and J 5 bases short, with 10 bases between. The CDR3 loop reads CASRRTGNEKLFF. The CDR3 bases are TGTGCCAGCAGGAGGACGGGGAATGAAAAACTGTTTTTT.

The chain carries TRBV6-6 and TRBJ1-3, with 10 nucleotides matching TRBD1. CDR1 and CDR2 (germline): MNHNY, SVGAGI (reference sequence). With V trimmed by 1 base and J by 4 bases, 1 base remained unmatched. This CDR3 region has 15 residues. CDR3: CASSYWDRGGNTIYF. CDR3 bases: TGTGCCAGCAGTTACTGGGACAGGGGAGGAAACACCATATATTTT.

This clonotype was seen ten or more times. The chain combines TRBV20-1 with TRBJ1-2; tentatively, D is TRBD1 (5 bases). Trimming took off 0 bases at V and 8 bases at J, with 16 bases between the two ends. There are 14 residues in the CDR3. CDR1 and CDR2 (germline): DFQATT, SNEGSKA (reference sequence). The CDR3 spells CSAREGEVLLGYTF. CDR3 DNA sequence: TGCAGTGCTAGAGAGGGGGAAGTGCTCCTAGGCTACACCTTC.

This clonotype has more than one count but fewer than ten. This chain uses TRBV3-1 with TRBJ1-5, with 8 nucleotides matching TRBD1. The CDR3 is made up of 14 amino acids. The V gene end was trimmed by 1 base and the J gene end by 6 bases; junction bases not matched to a gene: 2. Germline CDR1 is LGHDT and CDR2 is YNNKEL (reference sequence). CDR3 protein: CASSQGTGFQPQHF. DNA of the CDR3: TGTGCCAGCAGCCAAGGGACAGGGTTTCAGCCCCAGCATTTT.

This clonotype was counted between two and nine times. The rearrangement joins TRBV4-3 to TRBJ2-5; the match to TRBD2 covers 15 bases. There are 17 residues in the CDR3. J gave up 5 bases and V 0 bases, and 4 bases lay outside the gene matches. Per germline, CDR1 LGHNA and CDR2 YSLEER. CDR3 residues: CASSQEDGLAGGETQYF. For the CDR3, the DNA is TGCGCCAGCAGCCAAGAGGATGGACTAGCGGGGGGGGAGACCCAGTACTTC.

This clonotype was recorded at least ten times. V usage is TRBV3-1 and J usage is TRBJ2-3, with unresolved D. Germline V gene sequence: CDR1 LGHDT, CDR2 YNNKEL (reference sequence). V shed 0 bases and J shed 1 base, with 8 bases lying between them. This CDR3 comprises 15 residues. The CDR3 DNA reads as TGTGCCAGCAGCCAAGATACTCACGGCACAGATACGCAGTATTTT. As protein: CASSQDTHGTDTQYF.